This is a list of T cell receptor beta chains from one sample in a study of blood T cells in healthy people across ages. One entry per CDR3 protein, called by TCRdb with MiXCR from the 5' RACE reads. The sample holds roughly 900,000 distinct CDR3 sequences, about 44% seen once. Sequenced sample: blood. The receptors derive from a man aged 30-40 years in good health. Each CDR3 is given with its conserved first and last residue. D genes are given only for firm matches. The size of a clone is reported for some rows only, either as once, few or many, or as a class for expanded clones.

D gene	J gene	clone size	V gene	CDR3 DNA	CDR3 protein
NA	TRBJ2-7	NA	TRBV27	TGTGCCAGCAGTTTAAGAGGGGGCTCCTACGAGCAGTACTTC	CASSLRGGSYEQYF
TRBD1	TRBJ2-5	few	TRBV6-1	TGTGCCAGCAGTGTGGCGACAGGGGCGAGAAGAGAGACCCAGTACTTC	CASSVATGARRETQYF
NA	TRBJ2-5	NA	TRBV18	TGTGCCAGCTCACCATTCGCGGCAGGGGTCGAAGAGACCCAGTACTTC	CASSPFAAGVEETQYF
NA	TRBJ2-5	NA	TRBV15	TGTGCCACCAGCAGAGGACAGGAGCAAGAGACCCAGTACTTC	CATSRGQEQETQYF
NA	TRBJ1-1	NA	TRBV29-1	TGCAGCGTTGTCCTCTTAGAAGCTTTCTTT	CSVVLLEAFF
NA	TRBJ2-5	NA	TRBV5-1	TGCGCCAGCAGCTTGGAGATGGGAAATGAGCAGTACTTC	CASSLEMGNEQYF
NA	TRBJ1-2	NA	TRBV7-2	TGTGCCAGCATCCGGGGCTATGGCTACACCTTC	CASIRGYGYTF
NA	TRBJ1-6	NA	TRBV7-2	TGTGCCAGCAGCTTAGGGACCTGGCCTTCACCCCTCCACTTT	CASSLGTWPSPLHF
TRBD2	TRBJ2-1	NA	TRBV4-1	TGCGCCAGCAGCCAAGAAAGCGGGGTCTACAATGAGCAGTTCTTC	CASSQESGVYNEQFF
NA	TRBJ1-5	NA	TRBV12-3/TRBV12-4	TGTGCCAGCAGTCTAGCGGGAGTCAAACGTCAGCCCCAGCATTTT	CASSLAGVKRQPQHF
TRBD1	TRBJ1-1	few	TRBV4-1	TGCGCCAGCAGCCTCCTAGGGGGCGCGGGCACTGAAGCTTTCTTT	CASSLLGGAGTEAFF